Following are 8 T cell receptor beta chains from one sample sequenced in a study of beta chain features in type 1 diabetes. Study-wide points: Researchers report that Type 1 diabetes patients had moderately but significantly shorter TCRB CDR3s across all four CD4+ subsets.

These receptors have no identified antigens. Since all of the isolated RNA was reverse transcribed, expressed TCRB transcripts were what got sequenced. Profiling relied on immunoSEQ multiplex PCR, and the TCRdb table lists in-frame clones only, not all of them. The sample yields 250,000 to 300,000 clones, approximately 25% seen once. The source material was naive CD4+ T cells from blood. The receptors come from a woman between 25 and 40 years old with type 1 diabetes.

The chain uses TRBV2 and TRBJ2-7, with D perhaps TRBD1 (6 bases). The V gene lost 4 bases and the J gene lost 5 bases, with 9 bases spanning the gap. CDR3 length equals 12 residues. CDR1 SNHLY and CDR2 FYNNEI come from the germline V gene. This CDR3 is CASSAGHNEQYF. CDR3 in DNA: TGTGCCAGCAGTGCGGGACATAACGAGCAGTACTTC.

This clone came up a few times. The chain joins TRBV7-2 to TRBJ1-5; the match to TRBD1 covers 7 bases. Trimming removed 5 bases from V and 9 bases from J; junction bases left unmatched: 13. The CDR3 has 15 amino acids. Germline-derived CDR1 and CDR2 are SGHTA and FQGNSA. CDR3 protein: CASSQSSTRGAPQHF. The CDR3 DNA reads TGTGCCAGCAGCCAGAGCTCGACCAGGGGGGCGCCCCAGCATTTT.

The sample holds a few counts of this clone. This chain connects TRBV29-1 to TRBJ2-2; possibly TRBD2 for D (6 bases). Trimming took 3 bases from V and 0 from J, leaving 8 bases between them. CDR3 length: 14 amino acids. Germline CDR1 and CDR2: SQVTM and ANQGSEA. CDR3 DNA: TGCAGCGTTGAGCGGGGCTCGAACACCGGGGAGCTGTTTTTT. It is translated as CSVERGSNTGELFF.

This clone was seen more than once but under ten times. J is TRBJ2-7 and V is TRBV19, with a possible D match to TRBD2 (6 bases). The V and J ends lost 6 bases and 4 bases respectively, with 13 bases between them. Germline V gene sequence: CDR1 LNHDA, CDR2 SQIVND (reference sequence). This CDR3 has 13 residues. CDR3 in DNA: TGTGCCAGTAGAACAGGAAGCGGGTACGAGCAGTACTTC. Translating it yields CASRTGSGYEQYF.

This clone appeared a few times. The J gene is TRBJ1-2, the V gene TRBV30, with a possible D match to TRBD1 (5 bases). This CDR3 is built from 13 residues. V was trimmed by 4 bases and J by 0 bases, leaving 9 bases between them. Germline CDR1 is GTSNPN and CDR2 is SVGIG (reference sequence). The CDR3 region is CAWIWTPNYGYTF. As DNA, the CDR3 is TGTGCCTGGATTTGGACACCTAACTATGGCTACACCTTC. Full variable domain (remainder filled in from reference TRBV30 and TRBJ1-2): SQTIHQWPATLVQPVGSPLSLECTVEGTSNPNLYWYRQAAGRGLQLLFYSVGIGQISSEVPQNLSASRPQDRQFILSSKKLLLSDSGFYLCAWIWTPNYGYTFGSGTRLTVV.

The gene calls are TRBV7-9 and TRBJ2-7, with D hard to call. The V gene lost 5 bases and the J gene lost 0 bases, with 14 bases spanning the gap. CDR3 length: 15 residues. Germline CDR1 reads SEHNR; CDR2 reads FQNEAQ (reference sequence). The CDR3 DNA is TGTGCCAGCAGCCCCCGTTGGCCTAGCTCCTACGAGCAGTACTTC. Residues: CASSPRWPSSYEQYF. The whole variable domain, filled in from reference TRBV7-9 and TRBJ2-7, reads DTGVSQNPRHKITKRGQNVTFRCDPISEHNRLYWYRQTLGQGPEFLTYFQNEAQLEKSRLLSDRFSAERPKGSFSTLEIQRTEQGDSAMYLCASSPRWPSSYEQYFGPGTRLTVT.

The sample holds a few counts of this clone. This rearrangement joins TRBV11-2 to TRBJ2-1; no definite D call. The CDR3 consists of 12 residues. Trimming left V 2 bases short and J 12 bases short, with 11 bases between. Germline CDR1 is SGHAT and CDR2 is FQNNGV. The CDR3 reads CASSLSREAQFF. The CDR3 DNA reads as TGTGCCAGCAGCTTAAGCCGCGAGGCGCAGTTCTTC.

This clone was counted only a few times. The chain is built from TRBV11-2 and TRBJ2-1, with 10 bases that match TRBD1. CDR1 SGHAT and CDR2 FQNNGV come from the germline V gene. The trim removed 3 bases at V and 5 bases at J, leaving 10 bases unmatched. This CDR3 has 17 amino acids. The CDR3 DNA is TGTGCCAGCAGCTTCCGGGACAGGGGTATTCGTGACAATGAGCAGTTCTTC. Protein: CASSFRDRGIRDNEQFF. The whole variable domain, remainder taken from reference TRBV11-2 and TRBJ2-1, is EAGVAQSPRYKIIEKRQSVAFWCNPISGHATLYWYQQILGQGPKLLIQFQNNGVVDDSQLPKDRFSAERLKGVDSTLKIQPAKLEDSAVYLCASSFRDRGIRDNEQFFGPGTRLTVL.